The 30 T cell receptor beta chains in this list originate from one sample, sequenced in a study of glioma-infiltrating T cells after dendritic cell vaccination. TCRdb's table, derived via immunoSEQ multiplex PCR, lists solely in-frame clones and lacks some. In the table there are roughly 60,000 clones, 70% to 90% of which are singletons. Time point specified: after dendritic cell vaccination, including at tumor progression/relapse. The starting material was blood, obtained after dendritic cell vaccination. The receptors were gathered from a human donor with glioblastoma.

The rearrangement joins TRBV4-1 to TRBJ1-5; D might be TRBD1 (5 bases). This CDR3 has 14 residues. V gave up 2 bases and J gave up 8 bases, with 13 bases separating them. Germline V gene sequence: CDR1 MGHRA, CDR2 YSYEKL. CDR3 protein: CASSQRGPREPQHF. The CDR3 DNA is TGCGCCAGCAGCCAAAGGGGCCCCCGTGAGCCCCAGCATTTT.

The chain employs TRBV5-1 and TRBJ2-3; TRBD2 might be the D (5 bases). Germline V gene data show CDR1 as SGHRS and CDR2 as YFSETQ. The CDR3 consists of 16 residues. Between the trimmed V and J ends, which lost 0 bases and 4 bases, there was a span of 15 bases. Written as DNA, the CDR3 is TGCGCCAGCAGCTTGGATAGCGCAGACTCTTCAGATACGCAGTATTTT. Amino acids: CASSLDSADSSDTQYF.

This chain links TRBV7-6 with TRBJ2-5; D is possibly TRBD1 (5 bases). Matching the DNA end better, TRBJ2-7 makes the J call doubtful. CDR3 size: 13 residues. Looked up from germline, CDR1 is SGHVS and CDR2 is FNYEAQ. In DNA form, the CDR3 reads TGTGCCAGCAGCGCCGGACAACCCTACGAGCAGTACTTC. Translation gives CASSAGQPYEQYF.

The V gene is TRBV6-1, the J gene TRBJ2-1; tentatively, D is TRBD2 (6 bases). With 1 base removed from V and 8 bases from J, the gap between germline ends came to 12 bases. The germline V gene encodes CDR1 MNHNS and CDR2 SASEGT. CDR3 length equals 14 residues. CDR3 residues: CASSEGLASDEQFF. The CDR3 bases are TGTGCCAGCAGTGAAGGTCTAGCGAGCGATGAGCAGTTCTTC.

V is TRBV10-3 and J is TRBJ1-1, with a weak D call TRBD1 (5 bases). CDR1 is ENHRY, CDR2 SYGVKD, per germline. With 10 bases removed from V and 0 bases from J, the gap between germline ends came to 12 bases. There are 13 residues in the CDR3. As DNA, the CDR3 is TGTGCCACCGCAACAGGATTGAACACTGAAGCTTTCTTT. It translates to CATATGLNTEAFF.

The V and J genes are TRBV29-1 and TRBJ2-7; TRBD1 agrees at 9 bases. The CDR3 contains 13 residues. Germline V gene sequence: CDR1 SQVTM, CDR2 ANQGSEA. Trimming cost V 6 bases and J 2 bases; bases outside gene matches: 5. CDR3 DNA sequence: TGCAGCGTAAAGGGACAGGGAACCTACGAGCAGTACTTC. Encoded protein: CSVKGQGTYEQYF.

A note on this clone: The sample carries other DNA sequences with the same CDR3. The CDR3 protein is CASSQDGQEGNSPLHF. CDR3 coding DNA: TGTGCCAGCAGCCAAGATGGCCAGGAGGGGAATTCACCCCTCCACTTT. This chain joins TRBV4-2 and TRBJ1-6; possible D gene TRBD1, 5 bases. Germline V CDR1 and CDR2: LGHNA, YNFKEQ. CDR3 length: 16 residues. Trimming removed 0 bases from V and 7 bases from J, with 13 bases in between.

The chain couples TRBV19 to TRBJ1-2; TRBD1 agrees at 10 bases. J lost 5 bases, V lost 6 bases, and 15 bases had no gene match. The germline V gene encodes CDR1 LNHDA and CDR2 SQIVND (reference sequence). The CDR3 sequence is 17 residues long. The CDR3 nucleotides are TGTGCCAGTAGGGTGGTTCCCTACCGGGACAGGGGATATGGCTACACCTTC. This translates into CASRVVPYRDRGYGYTF.

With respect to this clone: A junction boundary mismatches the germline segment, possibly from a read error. The CDR3 here is CASSARTGAFF. The CDR3 DNA sequence: TGTGCCAGCAGTGCACGGACTGGAGCTTTCTTT. This sequence joins TRBV27 and TRBJ1-1; D remains ambiguous. Germline V gives CDR1 MNHEY, CDR2 SMNVEV (reference sequence). This CDR3 has 11 residues.

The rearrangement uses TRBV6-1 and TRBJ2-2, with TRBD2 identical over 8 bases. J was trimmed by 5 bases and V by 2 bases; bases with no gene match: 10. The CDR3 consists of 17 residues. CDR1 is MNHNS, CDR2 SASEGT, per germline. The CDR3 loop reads CASSEPAGTRETGELFF. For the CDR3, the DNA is TGTGCCAGCAGTGAACCCGCCGGGACTAGGGAAACCGGGGAGCTGTTTTTT.

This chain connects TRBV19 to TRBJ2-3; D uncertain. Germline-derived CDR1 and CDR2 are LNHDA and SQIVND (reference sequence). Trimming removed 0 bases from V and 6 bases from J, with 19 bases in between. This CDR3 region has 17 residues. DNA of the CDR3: TGTGCCAGTAGTATAGATCGGTGGGCTACACCTGCTGATACGCAGTATTTT. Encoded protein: CASSIDRWATPADTQYF.

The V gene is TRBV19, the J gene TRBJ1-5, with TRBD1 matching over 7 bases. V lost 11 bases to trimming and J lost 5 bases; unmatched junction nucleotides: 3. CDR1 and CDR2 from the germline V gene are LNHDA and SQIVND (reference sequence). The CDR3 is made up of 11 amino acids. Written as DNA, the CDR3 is TGTGCCGTCGGGACAGATCAGCCCCAGCATTTT. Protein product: CAVGTDQPQHF. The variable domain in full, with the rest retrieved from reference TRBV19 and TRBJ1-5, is DGGITQSPKYLFRKEGQNVTLSCEQNLNHDAMYWYRQDPGQGLRLIYYSQIVNDFQKGDIAEGYSVSREKKESFPLTVTSAQKNPTAFYLCAVGTDQPQHFGDGTRLSIL.

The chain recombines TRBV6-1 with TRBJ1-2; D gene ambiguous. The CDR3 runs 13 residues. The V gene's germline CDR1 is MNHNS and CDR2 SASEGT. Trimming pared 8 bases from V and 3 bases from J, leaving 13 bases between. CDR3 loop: CASEAPNHYGYTF. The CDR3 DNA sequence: TGTGCCAGCGAGGCACCGAACCACTATGGCTACACCTTC.

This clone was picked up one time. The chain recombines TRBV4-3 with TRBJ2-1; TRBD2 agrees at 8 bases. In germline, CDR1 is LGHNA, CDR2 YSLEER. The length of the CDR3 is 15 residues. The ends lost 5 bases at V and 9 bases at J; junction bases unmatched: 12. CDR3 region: CASSITWRGDSEQFF. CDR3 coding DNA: TGCGCCAGCAGCATAACGTGGCGGGGGGATAGTGAGCAGTTCTTC.

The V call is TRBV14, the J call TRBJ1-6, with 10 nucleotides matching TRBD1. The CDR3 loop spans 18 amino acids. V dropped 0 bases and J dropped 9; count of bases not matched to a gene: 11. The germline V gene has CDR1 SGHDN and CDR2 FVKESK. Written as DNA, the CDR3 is TGTGCCAGCAGCCAAGAAGTGGGGACAGGGGTATTTGCTTCACCCCTCCACTTT. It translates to CASSQEVGTGVFASPLHF. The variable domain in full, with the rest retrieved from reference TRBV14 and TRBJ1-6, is EAGVTQFPSHSVIEKGQTVTLRCDPISGHDNLYWYRRVMGKEIKFLLHFVKESKQDESGMPNNRFLAERTGGTYSTLKVQPAELEDSGVYFCASSQEVGTGVFASPLHFGNGTRLTVT.

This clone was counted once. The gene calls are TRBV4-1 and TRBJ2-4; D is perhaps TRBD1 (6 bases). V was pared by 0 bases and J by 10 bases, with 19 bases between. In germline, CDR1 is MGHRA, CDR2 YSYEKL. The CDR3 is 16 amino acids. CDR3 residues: CASSQEGLQGKSIQYF. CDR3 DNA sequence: TGCGCCAGCAGCCAAGAGGGTCTACAGGGAAAGAGTATTCAGTACTTC.

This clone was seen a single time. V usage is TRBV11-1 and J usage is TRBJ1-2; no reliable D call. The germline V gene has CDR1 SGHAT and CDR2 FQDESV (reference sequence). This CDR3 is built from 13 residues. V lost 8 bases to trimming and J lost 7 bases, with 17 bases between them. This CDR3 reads CASGGQAGSGYTF. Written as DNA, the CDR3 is TGTGCCAGCGGCGGGCAGGCGGGGAGTGGCTACACCTTC.

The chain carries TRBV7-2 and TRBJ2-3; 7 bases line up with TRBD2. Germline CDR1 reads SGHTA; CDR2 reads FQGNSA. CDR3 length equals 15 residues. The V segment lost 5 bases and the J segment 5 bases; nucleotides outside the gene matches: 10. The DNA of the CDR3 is TGTGCCAGCAGCGGGGGGGGAGCCGAGGGAGATACGCAGTATTTT. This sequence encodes CASSGGGAEGDTQYF. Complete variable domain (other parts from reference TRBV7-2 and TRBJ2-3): GAGVSQSPSNKVTEKGKDVELRCDPISGHTALYWYRQSLGQGLEFLIYFQGNSAPDKSGLPSDRFSAERTGGSVSTLTIQRTQQEDSAVYLCASSGGGAEGDTQYFGPGTRLTVL.

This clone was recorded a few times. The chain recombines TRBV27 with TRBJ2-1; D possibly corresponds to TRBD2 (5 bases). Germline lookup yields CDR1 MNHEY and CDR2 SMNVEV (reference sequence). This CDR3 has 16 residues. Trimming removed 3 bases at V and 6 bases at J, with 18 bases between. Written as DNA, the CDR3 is TGTGCCAGCAGTTTCCTAGCTGGAGGACTGGGCAATGAGCAGTTCTTC. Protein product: CASSFLAGGLGNEQFF.

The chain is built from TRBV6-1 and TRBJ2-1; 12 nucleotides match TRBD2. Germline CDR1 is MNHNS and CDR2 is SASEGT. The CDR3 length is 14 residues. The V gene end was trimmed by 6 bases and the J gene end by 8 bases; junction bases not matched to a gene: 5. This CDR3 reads CASRTSGGFHEQFF. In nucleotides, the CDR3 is TGTGCCAGCAGGACTAGCGGGGGATTCCATGAGCAGTTCTTC.

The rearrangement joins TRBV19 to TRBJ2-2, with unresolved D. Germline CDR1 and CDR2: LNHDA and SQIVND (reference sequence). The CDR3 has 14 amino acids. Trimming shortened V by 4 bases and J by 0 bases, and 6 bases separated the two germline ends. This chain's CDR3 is CASSSSTNTGELFF. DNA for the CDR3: TGTGCCAGTAGTAGTTCTACGAACACCGGGGAGCTGTTTTTT.

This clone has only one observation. The CDR3 sequence: CASSQEAGAEAYYEQYF. The CDR3 bases are TGCGCCAGCAGCCAAGAGGCGGGGGCCGAGGCCTACTACGAGCAGTACTTC. The gene calls are TRBV4-3 and TRBJ2-7, with D possibly being TRBD2 (7 bases). Trimming removed 0 bases from V and 3 bases from J, with 18 bases in between. The CDR3 sequence is 17 residues long. The V gene's germline CDR1 is LGHNA and CDR2 YSLEER.

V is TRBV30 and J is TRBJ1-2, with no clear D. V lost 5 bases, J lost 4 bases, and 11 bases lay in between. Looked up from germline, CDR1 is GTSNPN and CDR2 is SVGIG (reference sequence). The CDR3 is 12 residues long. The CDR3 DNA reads TGTGCCTGGGGGGAGGACCCCTATGGCTACACCTTC. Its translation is CAWGEDPYGYTF.

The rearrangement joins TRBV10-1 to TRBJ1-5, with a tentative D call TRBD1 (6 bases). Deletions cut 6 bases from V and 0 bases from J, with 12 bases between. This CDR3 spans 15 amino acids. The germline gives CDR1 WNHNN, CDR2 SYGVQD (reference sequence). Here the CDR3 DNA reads TGCGCCAGCAGCCGCGGACAGAGTAGCAATCAGCCCCAGCATTTT. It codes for CASSRGQSSNQPQHF.

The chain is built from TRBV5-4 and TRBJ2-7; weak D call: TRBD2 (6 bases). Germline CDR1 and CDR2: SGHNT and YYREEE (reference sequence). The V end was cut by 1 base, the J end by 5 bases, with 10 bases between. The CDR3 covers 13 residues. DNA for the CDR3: TGTGCCAGCAGCTTGACACGGGGGAACGAGCAGTACTTC. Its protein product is CASSLTRGNEQYF.

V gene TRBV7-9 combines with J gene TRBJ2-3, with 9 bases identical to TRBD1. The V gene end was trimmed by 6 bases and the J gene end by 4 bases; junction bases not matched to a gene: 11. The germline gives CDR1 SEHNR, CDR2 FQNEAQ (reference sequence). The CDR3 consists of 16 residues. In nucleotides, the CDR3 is TGTGCCAGCAGTAGAACCGGGACAGGGAAAGCAGATACGCAGTATTTT. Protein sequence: CASSRTGTGKADTQYF.

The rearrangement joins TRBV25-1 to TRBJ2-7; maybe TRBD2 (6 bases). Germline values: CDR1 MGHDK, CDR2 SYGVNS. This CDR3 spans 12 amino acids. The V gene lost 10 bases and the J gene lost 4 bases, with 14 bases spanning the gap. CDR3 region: CATRPAGYEQYF. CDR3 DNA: TGTGCCACGCGCCCGGCGGGGTACGAGCAGTACTTC.

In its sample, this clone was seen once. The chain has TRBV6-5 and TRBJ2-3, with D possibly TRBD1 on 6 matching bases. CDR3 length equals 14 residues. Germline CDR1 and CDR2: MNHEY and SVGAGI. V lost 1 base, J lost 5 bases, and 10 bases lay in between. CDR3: CASSYFEQGDTQYF. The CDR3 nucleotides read TGTGCCAGCAGTTACTTCGAACAGGGAGATACGCAGTATTTT.

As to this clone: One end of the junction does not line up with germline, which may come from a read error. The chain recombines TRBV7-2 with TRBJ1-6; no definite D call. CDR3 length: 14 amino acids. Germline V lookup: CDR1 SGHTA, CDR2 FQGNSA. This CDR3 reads CASSLESYNSPLHF. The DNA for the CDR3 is TGTGCCAGCAGCTTAGAGTCCTATAATTCCCCCCTCCACTTT.

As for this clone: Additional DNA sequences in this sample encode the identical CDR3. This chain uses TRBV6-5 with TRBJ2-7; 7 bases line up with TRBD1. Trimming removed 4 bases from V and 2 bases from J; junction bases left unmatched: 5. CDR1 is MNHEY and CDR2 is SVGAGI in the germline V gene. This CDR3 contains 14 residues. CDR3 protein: CASSSGQVTYEQYF. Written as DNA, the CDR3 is TGTGCCAGCAGTTCCGGACAGGTCACCTACGAGCAGTACTTC.